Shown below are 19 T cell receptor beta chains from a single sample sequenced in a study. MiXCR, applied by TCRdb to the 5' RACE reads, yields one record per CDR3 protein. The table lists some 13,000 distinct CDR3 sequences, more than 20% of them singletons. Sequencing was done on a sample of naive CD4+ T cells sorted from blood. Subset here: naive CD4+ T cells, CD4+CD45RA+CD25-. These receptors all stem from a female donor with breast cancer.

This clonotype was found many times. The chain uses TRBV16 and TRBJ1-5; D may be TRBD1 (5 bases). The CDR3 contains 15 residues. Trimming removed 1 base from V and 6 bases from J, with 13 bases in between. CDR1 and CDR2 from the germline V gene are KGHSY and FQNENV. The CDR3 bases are TGTGCCAGCAGCCAATTGAGCAGGGAATCTCAGCCCCAGCATTTT. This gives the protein CASSQLSRESQPQHF. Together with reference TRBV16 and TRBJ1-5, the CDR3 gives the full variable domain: GEEVAQTPKHLVRGEGQKAKLYCAPIKGHSYVFWYQQVLKNEFKFLISFQNENVFDETGMPKERFSAKCLPNSPCSLEIQATKLEDSAVYFCASSQLSRESQPQHFGDGTRLSIL.

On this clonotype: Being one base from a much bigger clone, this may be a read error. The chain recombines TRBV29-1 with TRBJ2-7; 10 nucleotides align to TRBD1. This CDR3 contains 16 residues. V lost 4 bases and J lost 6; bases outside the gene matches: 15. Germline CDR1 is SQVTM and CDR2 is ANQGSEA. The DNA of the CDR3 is TGCAGCGTTGGCGATCCTTCTTCCGGGACAGGGGTCGAGCAGTACTTC. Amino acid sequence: CSVGDPSSGTGVEQYF.

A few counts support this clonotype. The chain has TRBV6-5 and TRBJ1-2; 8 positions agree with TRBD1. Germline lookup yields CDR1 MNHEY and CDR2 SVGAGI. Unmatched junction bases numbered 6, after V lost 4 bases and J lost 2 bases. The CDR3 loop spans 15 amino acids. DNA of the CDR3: TGTGCCAGCAGTTTCCAACAGGGGGGAAACTATGGCTACACCTTC. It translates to CASSFQQGGNYGYTF.

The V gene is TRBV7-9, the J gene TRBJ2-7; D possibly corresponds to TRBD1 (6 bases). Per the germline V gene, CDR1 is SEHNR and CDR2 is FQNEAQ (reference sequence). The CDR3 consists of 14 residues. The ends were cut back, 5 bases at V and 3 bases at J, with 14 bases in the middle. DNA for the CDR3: TGTGCCAGCAGCCCCCGCCAGGGGAGCTACGAGCAGTACTTC. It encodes CASSPRQGSYEQYF.

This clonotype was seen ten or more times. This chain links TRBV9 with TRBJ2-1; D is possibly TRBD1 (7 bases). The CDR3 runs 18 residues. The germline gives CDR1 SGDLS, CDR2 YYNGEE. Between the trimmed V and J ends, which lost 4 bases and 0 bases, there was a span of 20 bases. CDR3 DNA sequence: TGTGCCAGCAGCTCAGGCCCAGGGGGGAGCCGCTCCTACAATGAGCAGTTCTTC. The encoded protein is CASSSGPGGSRSYNEQFF.

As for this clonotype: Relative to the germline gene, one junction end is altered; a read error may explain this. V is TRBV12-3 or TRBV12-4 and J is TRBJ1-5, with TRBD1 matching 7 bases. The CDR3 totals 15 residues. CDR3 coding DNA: TGTGCCAGCAACCCGGTTGGGGGACAGCATCAGCCCCAGCATTTC. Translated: CASNPVGGQHQPQHF.

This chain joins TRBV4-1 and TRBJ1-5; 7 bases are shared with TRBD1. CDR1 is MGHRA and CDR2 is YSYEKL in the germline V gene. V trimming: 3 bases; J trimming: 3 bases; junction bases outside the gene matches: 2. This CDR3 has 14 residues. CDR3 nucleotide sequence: TGCGCCAGCAGCCAGGGACAGTTCAATCAGCCCCAGCATTTT. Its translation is CASSQGQFNQPQHF.

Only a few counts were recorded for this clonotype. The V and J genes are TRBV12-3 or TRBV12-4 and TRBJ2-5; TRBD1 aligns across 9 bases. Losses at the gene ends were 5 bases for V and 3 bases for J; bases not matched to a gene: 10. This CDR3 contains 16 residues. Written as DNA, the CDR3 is TGTGCCAGCAGTCGATTTTCACAGGGGGCGAAAGAGACCCAGTACTTC. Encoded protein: CASSRFSQGAKETQYF.

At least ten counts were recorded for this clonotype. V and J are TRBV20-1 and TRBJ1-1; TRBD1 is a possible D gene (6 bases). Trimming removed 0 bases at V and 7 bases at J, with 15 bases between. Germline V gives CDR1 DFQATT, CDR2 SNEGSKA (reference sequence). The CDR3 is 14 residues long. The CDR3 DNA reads TGCAGTGCTAGAGATAAAAACGGACAGCGTGAAGCTTTCTTT. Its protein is CSARDKNGQREAFF.

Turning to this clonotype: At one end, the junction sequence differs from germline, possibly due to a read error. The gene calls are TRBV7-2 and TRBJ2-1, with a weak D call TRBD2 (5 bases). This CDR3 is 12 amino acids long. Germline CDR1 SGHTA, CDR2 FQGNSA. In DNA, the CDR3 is TGTGCCAGCGGAGAACTAGTCAGTGAGCAGTTCTTT. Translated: CASGELVSEQFF.

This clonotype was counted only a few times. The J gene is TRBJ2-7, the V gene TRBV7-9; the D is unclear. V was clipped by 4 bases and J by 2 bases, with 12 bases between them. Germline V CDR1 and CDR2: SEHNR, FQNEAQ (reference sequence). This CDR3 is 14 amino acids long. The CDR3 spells CASSSRSRPYEQYF. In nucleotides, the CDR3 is TGTGCCAGCAGCTCACGGTCCCGACCCTACGAGCAGTACTTC.

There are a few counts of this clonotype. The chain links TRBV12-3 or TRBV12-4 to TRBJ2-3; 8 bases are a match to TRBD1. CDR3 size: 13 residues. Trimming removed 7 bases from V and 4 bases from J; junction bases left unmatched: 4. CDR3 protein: CASNGQGSDTQYF. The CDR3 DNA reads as TGTGCCAGCAATGGACAGGGATCAGATACGCAGTATTTT.

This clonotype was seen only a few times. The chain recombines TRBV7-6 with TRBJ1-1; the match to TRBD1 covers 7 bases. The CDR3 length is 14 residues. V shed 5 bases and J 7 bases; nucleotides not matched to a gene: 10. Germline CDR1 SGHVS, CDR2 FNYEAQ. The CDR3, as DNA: TGTGCCAGCAGCAACCGGGACAGAGGACATGAAGCTTTCTTT. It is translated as CASSNRDRGHEAFF.

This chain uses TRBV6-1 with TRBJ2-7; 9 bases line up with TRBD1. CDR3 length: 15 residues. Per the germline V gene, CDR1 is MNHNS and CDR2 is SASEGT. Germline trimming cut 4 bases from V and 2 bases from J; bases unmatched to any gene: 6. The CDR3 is CASSVGTGWTYEQYF. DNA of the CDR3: TGTGCCAGCAGTGTCGGGACAGGGTGGACCTACGAGCAGTACTTC.

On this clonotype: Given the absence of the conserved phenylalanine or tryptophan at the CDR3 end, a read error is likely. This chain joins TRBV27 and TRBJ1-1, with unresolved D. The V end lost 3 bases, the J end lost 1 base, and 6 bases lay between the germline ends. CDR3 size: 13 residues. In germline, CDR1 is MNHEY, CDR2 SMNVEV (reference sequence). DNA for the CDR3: TGTGCCAGCAGTTTGGCAGGGAACACTGAAGCTTTCATT. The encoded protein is CASSLAGNTEAFI.

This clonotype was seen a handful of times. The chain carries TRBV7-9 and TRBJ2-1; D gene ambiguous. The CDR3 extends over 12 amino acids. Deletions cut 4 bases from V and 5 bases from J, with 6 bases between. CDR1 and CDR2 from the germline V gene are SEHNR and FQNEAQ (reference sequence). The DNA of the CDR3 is TGTGCCAGCAGCTATCTCCACAATGAGCAGTTCTTC. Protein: CASSYLHNEQFF.

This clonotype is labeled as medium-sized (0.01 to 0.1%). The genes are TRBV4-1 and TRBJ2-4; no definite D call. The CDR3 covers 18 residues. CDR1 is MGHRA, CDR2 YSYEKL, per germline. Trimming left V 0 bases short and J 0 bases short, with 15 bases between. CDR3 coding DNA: TGCGCCAGCAGCCAAGAGCCAGGCGGTATCCGAGCCAAAAACATTCAGTACTTC. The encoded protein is CASSQEPGGIRAKNIQYF.

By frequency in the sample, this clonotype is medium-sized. CDR3 DNA: TGCGCCAGCAGTTCTGGGGACAGGACTGAAGCTTTCTTT. Translation: CASSSGDRTEAFF. V is TRBV10-2 and J is TRBJ1-1; 8 bases are shared with TRBD1. V dropped 5 bases and J dropped 5; count of bases not matched to a gene: 4. The length of the CDR3 is 13 residues. Germline lookup yields CDR1 WSHSY and CDR2 SAAADI.

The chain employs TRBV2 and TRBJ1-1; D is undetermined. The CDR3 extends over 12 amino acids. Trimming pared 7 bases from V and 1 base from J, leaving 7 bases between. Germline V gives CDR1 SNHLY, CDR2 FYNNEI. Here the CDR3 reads CASNLGNTEAFF. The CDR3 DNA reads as TGTGCCAGCAACCTGGGGAACACTGAAGCTTTCTTT.